This TCR beta chain stems from a study of blood T cells in healthy people across ages. Germline V gene data show CDR1 as WSHSY and CDR2 as SAAADI. Trimming left V 6 bases short and J 8 bases short, with 17 bases between. The CDR3 loop spans 15 amino acids. Only a few counts were recorded for this clonotype. The authors ran a second PCR of roughly 6 to 12 cycles using a sample-barcoded 5' primer and a J-beta primer mix. TCRdb passed the 5' RACE reads through MiXCR, listing each CDR3 protein once. The table records about 590,000 distinct CDR3 sequences, about 30% of them present only once. The gene calls are TRBV10-2 and TRBJ1-6; D perhaps matches TRBD1 (5 bases). The clonotype was recovered from a woman older than 75 in good health. Material for sequencing was blood. The DNA of the CDR3 is TGCGCCAGCAGCTTCGATCGGGACTCGGATTCACCCCTCCACTTT. Translation: CASSFDRDSDSPLHF.